This T cell receptor (beta chain) originates from a study of PD-L1 blockade in urothelial cancer (dated by TCRdb to the late 2010s). Regarding the study in general: All patients started therapy in the mid-2010s and received atezolizumab 1,200 mg intravenously every 3 weeks. About 90% of the roughly 29 patients were males with bladder-origin urothelial cancer, and about 60% of the roughly 29 reported a prior smoking history. Patients had an ECOG performance status of 0 or 1 and had received between 0 and 3 prior chemotherapy regimens. Blood samples were analyzed at 3 weeks after treatment start (second dose) and at 6 weeks after treatment start. A median of 141,255 T cells and around 81,000 unique TCRs was obtained from blood samples, and a median clonality of 0.080 was observed. Somatic, immune and clinical correlates of response to PD-L1 blockade with atezolizumab in urothelial cancer were the focus of an exploratory multi-omic analysis. Pretreatment tumor samples and matched peripheral blood, collected serially before and after atezolizumab treatment, underwent TCR sequencing. Durable clinical benefit meant progression-free survival longer than 6 months, and TCR features were also tested against progression-free and overall survival. In the same patients who had TCR sequencing, pretreatment tumors also underwent whole exome sequencing and RNA sequencing. Roughly nine patients achieved durable clinical benefit and approximately 20 did not. Some 29 patients had pretreatment blood TCR-seq, roughly 24 had at least one posttreatment blood collection, and roughly 24 had tumor TCR-seq. Results the study describes overall, beyond this receptor: A pretreatment peripheral blood TCR clonality below the median was linked to improved progression-free and overall survival. Patients with durable benefit showed greater expansion of tumor-associated TCR clones in peripheral blood 3 weeks after starting treatment (n of about 20, p = 0.022). Because of the small sample size (n ≈ 30) and the many exploratory analyses performed, the results are intended to be regarded as hypothesis-generating.

Each PCR received spiked-in synthetic TCR analog templates so that absolute template abundance could be estimated from read counts. The immunoSEQ assay was used to amplify TCRbeta CDR3 regions from genomic DNA with bias-controlled V and J gene primers. Sequencing of rearranged TCRbeta segments was done at approximately 20X coverage. In the paper's pipeline: Clustering was used to correct sequencing errors, and CDR3s were annotated against IMGT so that V, D and J genes could be assigned. Out-of-frame and stop-codon sequences were excluded, and only productive TCRbeta rearrangements were used in downstream analyses. Clonality was computed as one minus Shannon entropy normalized by the log of the number of unique productive sequences. Fisher's exact test with Benjamini-Hochberg correction, using a cutoff of adjusted p below 0.01, was how clones that differed between time points or between blood and tumor were identified. The clones in this table, taken by TCRdb from immuneACCESS, are in-frame only. Not every clone is retained; where verified, under half of the shortfall comes from an unresolved V gene, and the cause of the rest is unknown. V and J calls plus clone size are reproduced from that table; the DNA served to infer D and trimming. The sample includes 25,000 to 35,000 clones, with 79% observed a single time. Around 3.3% of the sample is taken by the ten largest.

According to the study, the label for this sample's time point signals: peripheral blood 6 weeks after treatment start. A total of roughly 30 patients with locally advanced or metastatic urothelial carcinoma, treated at Memorial Sloan Kettering on a trial protocol, made up the cohort. Peripheral blood mononuclear cells were collected pretreatment and during treatment, with between 1 and 8 total time points obtained per patient. The Qiagen DNeasy Blood extraction kit was used to purify genomic DNA from total PBMCs and tumor samples. Collected pretreatment and during treatment, PBMCs were isolated and stored as previously described. This clone came up a few times. Its specific antigen is unknown. Per-base quality was not reported, and no clone a single base away is much larger than it. According to the germline V gene, CDR1 reads KGHSH and CDR2 reads LQKENI. The cysteine opens and the phenylalanine closes a CDR3 of 14 amino acids. Kept here is only the CDR3 DNA, which spans 42 bases and is read in frame from base 1. Deletion took 2 bases off V and 1 base off J, with a span of 8 bases between the germline ends.

The chain employs TRBV18 and TRBJ1-1; tentative D gene TRBD1, with 6 bases matching. The sequenced sample was PBMCs, obtained around atezolizumab (anti-PD-L1) treatment. The clonotype originates from a man between 65 and 85 years old with urothelial cancer. The sequenced DNA is TGTGCCAGCTCACCAAAGGGACAGAACACTGAAGCTTTCTTT. Its product reads: CASSPKGQNTEAFF. The full variable domain, completed from the reference TRBV18 and TRBJ1-1 proteins outside the CDR3, reads NAGVMQNPRHLVRRRGQEARLRCSPMKGHSHVYWYRQLPEEGLKFMVYLQKENIIDESGMPKERFSAEFPKEGPSILRIQQVVRGDSAAYFCASSPKGQNTEAFFGQGTRLTVV.